This T cell receptor beta chain was observed in a study of CD8 T cells in Susac syndrome. Findings and caveats of the study: Only a relatively small number of individuals were included in the TCR sequencing and HLA analysis.

The ends were cut back, 4 bases at V and 2 bases at J, with 14 bases in the middle. The germline V gene encodes CDR1 SQVTM and CDR2 ANQGSEA. The length of the CDR3 is 15 residues. With respect to this clonotype: The antigen is undetermined.

The authors reverse transcribed about 0.45 to 1 ug RNA with random hexamers. The immunoSEQ assay covered 54 Vbeta and 13 Jbeta segments for CDR3. One entry per CDR3 protein, called by TCRdb with MiXCR from the immunoSEQ multiplex PCR reads. Here the sample spans over 150,000 distinct CDR3 sequences, about 95% being singletons. TEMRA cells were FACS-enriched, and CD8+ and CD4+ T cells were isolated negatively. Sequencing was done on a sample of CD4+ T cells from PBMCs. The rearrangement joins TRBV29-1 to TRBJ1-4; D is unresolved. The sequence was collected from a human donor with multiple sclerosis. The CDR3 DNA reads TGCAGCGTTGCCGGACTATCGGCGACTAATGAAAAACTGTTTTTT. Amino acids: CSVAGLSATNEKLFF. Combining the CDR3 with reference TRBV29-1 and TRBJ1-4 gives the whole variable domain SAVISQKPSRDICQRGTSLTIQCQVDSQVTMMFWYRQQPGQSLTLIATANQGSEATYESGFVIDKFPISRPNLTFSTLTVSNMSPEDSSIYLCSVAGLSATNEKLFFGSGTQLSVL.